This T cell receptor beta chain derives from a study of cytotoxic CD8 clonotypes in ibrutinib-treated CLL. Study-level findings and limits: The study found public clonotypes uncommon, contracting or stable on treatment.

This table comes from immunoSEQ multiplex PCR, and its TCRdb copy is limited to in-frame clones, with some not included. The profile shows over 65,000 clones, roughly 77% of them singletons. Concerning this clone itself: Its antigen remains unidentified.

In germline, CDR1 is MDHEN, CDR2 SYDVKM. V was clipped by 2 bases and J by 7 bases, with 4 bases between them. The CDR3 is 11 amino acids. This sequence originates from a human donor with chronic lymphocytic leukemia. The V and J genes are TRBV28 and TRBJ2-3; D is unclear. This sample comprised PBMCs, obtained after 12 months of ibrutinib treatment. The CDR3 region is CASSLEYTQYF. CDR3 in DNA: TGTGCCAGCAGTTTAGAGTATACGCAGTATTTT.